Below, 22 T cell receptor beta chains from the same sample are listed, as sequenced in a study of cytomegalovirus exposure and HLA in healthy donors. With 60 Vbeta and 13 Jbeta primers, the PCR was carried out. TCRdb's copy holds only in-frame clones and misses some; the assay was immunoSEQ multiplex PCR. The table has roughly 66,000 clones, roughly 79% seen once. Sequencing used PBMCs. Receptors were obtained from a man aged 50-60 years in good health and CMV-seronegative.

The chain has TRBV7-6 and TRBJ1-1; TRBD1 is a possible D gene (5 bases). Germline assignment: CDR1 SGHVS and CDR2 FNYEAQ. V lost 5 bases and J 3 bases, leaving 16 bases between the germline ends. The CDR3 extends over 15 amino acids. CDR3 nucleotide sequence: TGTGCCAGCAGCCGTAAAAGGGCGGGGGACACTGAAGCTTTCTTT. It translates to CASSRKRAGDTEAFF.

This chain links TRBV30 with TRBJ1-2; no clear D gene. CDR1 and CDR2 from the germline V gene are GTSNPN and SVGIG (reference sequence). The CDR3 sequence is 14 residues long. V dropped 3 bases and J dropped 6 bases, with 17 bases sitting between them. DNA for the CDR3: TGTGCCTGGAGGCCCCCGACTACAATACATGGCTACACCTTC. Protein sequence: CAWRPPTTIHGYTF.

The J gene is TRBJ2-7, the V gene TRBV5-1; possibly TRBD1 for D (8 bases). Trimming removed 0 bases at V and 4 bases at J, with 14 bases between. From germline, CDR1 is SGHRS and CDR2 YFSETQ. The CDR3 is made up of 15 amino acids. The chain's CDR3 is CASSLGQGRAYEQYF. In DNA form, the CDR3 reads TGCGCCAGCAGCTTGGGACAGGGGAGGGCTTACGAGCAGTACTTC.

The CDR3 sequence is CAWSRQVLSSPLHF. As DNA, the CDR3 is TGTGCCTGGAGTCGCCAGGTCCTCTCTTCACCCCTCCACTTT. The chain links TRBV30 to TRBJ1-6, with unresolved D. Trimming removed 2 bases from V and 9 bases from J, with 14 bases in between. This CDR3 region has 14 residues. The germline V gene encodes CDR1 GTSNPN and CDR2 SVGIG (reference sequence).

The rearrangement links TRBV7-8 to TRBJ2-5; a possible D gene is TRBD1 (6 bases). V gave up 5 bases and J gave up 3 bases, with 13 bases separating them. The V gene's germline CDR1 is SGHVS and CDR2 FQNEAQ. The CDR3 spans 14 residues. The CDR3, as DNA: TGTGCCAGCAGCGAAACAGGGTGGAAAGAGACCCAGTACTTC. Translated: CASSETGWKETQYF. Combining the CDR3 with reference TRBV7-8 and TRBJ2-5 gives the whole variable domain GAGVSQSPRYKVAKRGQDVALRCDPISGHVSLFWYQQALGQGPEFLTYFQNEAQLDKSGLPSDRFFAERPEGSVSTLKIQRTQQEDSAVYLCASSETGWKETQYFGPGTRLLVL.

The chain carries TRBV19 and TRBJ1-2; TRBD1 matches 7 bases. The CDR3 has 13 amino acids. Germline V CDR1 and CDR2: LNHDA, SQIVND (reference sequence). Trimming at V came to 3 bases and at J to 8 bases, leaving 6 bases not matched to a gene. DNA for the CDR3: TGTGCCAGTAGTATTGACAGGGCCGTAGGCTACACCTTC. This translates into CASSIDRAVGYTF.

CDR3 residues: CASSLGGQGAEQYF. CDR3 sequence (DNA): TGTGCCAGCAGCTTAGGGGGACAGGGAGCCGAGCAGTACTTC. V and J are TRBV7-6 and TRBJ2-7; 9 bases are a match to TRBD1. The CDR3 is 14 amino acids. Germline-derived CDR1 and CDR2 are SGHVS and FNYEAQ. Trimming removed 1 base from V and 6 bases from J; junction bases left unmatched: 4. Based on the CDR3 plus reference TRBV7-6 and TRBJ2-7, the full variable domain is GAGVSQSPRYKVTKRGQDVALRCDPISGHVSLYWYRQALGQGPEFLTYFNYEAQQDKSGLPNDRFSAERPEGSISTLTIQRTEQRDSAMYRCASSLGGQGAEQYFGPGTRLTVT.

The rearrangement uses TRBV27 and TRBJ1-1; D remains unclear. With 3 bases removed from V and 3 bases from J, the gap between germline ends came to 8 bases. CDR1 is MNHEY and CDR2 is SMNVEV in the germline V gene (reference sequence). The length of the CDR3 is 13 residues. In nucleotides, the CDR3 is TGTGCCAGCAGTTTGGGGAGGGACACTGAAGCTTTCTTT. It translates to CASSLGRDTEAFF.

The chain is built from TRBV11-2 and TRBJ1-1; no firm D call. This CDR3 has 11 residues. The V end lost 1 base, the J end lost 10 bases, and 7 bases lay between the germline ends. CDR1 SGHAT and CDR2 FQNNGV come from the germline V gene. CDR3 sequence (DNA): TGTGCCAGCAGCTTAGCCCTAAGAGCTTTCTTT. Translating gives CASSLALRAFF.

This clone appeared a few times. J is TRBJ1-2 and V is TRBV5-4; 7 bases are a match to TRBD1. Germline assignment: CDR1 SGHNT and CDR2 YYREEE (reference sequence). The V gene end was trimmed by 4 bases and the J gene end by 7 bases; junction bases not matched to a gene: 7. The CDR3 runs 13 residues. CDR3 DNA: TGTGCCAGCAGCCCCCGACAGGGTATTGGCTACACCTTC. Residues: CASSPRQGIGYTF.

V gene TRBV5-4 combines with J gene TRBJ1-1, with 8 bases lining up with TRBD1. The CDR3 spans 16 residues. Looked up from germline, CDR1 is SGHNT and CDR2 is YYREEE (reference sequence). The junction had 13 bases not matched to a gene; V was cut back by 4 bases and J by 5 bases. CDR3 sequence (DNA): TGTGCCAGCAGCGAACCGAATGGACAGGGAAGGACTGAAGCTTTCTTT. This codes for CASSEPNGQGRTEAFF. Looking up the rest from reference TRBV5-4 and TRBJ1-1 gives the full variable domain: ETGVTQSPTHLIKTRGQQVTLRCSSQSGHNTVSWYQQALGQGPQFIFQYYREEENGRGNFPPRFSGLQFPNYSSELNVNALELDDSALYLCASSEPNGQGRTEAFFGQGTRLTVV.

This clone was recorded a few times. This CDR3 reads CASSFPGQGGEKLFF. For the CDR3, the DNA is TGTGCCAGCAGTTTTCCGGGACAGGGTGGTGAAAAACTGTTTTTT. The chain combines TRBV28 with TRBJ1-4, with TRBD1 matching over 9 bases. The CDR3 totals 15 residues. J gave up 7 bases and V 3 bases, and 6 bases lay outside the gene matches. CDR1 and CDR2 from the germline V gene are MDHEN and SYDVKM.

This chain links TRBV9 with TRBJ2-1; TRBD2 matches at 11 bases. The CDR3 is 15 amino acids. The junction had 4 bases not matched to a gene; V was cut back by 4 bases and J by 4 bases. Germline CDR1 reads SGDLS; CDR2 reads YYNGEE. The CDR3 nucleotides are TGTGCCAGCAGCCAGACTAGCGGGGTGTACAATGAGCAGTTCTTC. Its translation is CASSQTSGVYNEQFF.

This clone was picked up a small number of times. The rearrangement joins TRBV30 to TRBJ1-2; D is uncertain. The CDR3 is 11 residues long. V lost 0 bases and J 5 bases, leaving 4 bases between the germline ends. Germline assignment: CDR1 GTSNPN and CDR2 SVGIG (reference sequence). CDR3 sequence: CAWSVRYGYTF. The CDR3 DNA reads TGTGCCTGGAGTGTGCGGTATGGCTACACCTTC.

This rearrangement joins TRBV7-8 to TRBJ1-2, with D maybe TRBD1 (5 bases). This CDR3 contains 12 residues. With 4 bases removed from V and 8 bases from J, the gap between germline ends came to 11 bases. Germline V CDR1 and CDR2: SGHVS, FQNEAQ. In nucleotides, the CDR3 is TGTGCCAGCAGCTCCCCCCCAGGGGGCTACACCTTC. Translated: CASSSPPGGYTF.

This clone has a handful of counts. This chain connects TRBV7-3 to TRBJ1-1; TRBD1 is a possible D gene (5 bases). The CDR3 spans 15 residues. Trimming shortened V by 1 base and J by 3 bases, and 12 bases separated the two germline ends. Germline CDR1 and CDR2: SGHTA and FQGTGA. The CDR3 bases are TGTGCCAGCAGCTTAATGATAGGGGTAGACACTGAAGCTTTCTTT. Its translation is CASSLMIGVDTEAFF. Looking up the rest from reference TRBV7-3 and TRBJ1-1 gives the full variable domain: GAGVSQTPSNKVTEKGKYVELRCDPISGHTALYWYRQSLGQGPEFLIYFQGTGAADDSGLPNDRFFAVRPEGSVSTLKIQRTERGDSAVYLCASSLMIGVDTEAFFGQGTRLTVV.

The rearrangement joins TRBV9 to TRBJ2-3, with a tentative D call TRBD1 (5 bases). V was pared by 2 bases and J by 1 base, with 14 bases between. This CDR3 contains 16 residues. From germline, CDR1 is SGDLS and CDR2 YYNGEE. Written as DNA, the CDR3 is TGTGCCAGCAGCGTTCTTGGGGCGGCCGGCACAGATACGCAGTATTTT. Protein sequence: CASSVLGAAGTDTQYF.

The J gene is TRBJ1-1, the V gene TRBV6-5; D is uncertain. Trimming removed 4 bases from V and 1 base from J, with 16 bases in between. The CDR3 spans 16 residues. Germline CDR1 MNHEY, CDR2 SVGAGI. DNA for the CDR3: TGTGCCAGCAGTTCCCCCTCTCTAGGAAGGAACACTGAAGCTTTCTTT. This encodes CASSSPSLGRNTEAFF.

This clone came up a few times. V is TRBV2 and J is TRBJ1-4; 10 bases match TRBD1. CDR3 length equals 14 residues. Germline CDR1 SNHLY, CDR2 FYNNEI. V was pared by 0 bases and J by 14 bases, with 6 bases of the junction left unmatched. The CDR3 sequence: CASSEADRGQDLFF. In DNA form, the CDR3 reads TGTGCCAGCAGTGAAGCCGACAGGGGGCAAGATCTGTTTTTT.

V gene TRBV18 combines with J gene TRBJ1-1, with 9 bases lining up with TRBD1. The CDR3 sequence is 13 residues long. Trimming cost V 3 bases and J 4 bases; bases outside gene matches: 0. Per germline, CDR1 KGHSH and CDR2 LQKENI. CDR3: CASSPTGGTEAFF. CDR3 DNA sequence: TGTGCCAGCTCACCGACAGGGGGCACTGAAGCTTTCTTT.

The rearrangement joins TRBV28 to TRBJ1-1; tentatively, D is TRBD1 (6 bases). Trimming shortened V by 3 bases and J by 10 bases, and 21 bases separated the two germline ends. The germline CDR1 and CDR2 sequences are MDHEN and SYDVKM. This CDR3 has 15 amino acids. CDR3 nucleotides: TGTGCCAGCAGTTTGACCTCGGGGGGCGGACAGCGAGCTTTCTTT. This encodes CASSLTSGGGQRAFF.

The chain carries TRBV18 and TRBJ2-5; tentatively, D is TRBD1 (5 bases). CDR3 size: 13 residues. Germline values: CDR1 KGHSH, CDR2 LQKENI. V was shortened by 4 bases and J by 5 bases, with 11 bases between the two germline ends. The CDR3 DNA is TGTGCCAGCTCACAGGGGCTTAGCGAGACCCAGTACTTC. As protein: CASSQGLSETQYF.